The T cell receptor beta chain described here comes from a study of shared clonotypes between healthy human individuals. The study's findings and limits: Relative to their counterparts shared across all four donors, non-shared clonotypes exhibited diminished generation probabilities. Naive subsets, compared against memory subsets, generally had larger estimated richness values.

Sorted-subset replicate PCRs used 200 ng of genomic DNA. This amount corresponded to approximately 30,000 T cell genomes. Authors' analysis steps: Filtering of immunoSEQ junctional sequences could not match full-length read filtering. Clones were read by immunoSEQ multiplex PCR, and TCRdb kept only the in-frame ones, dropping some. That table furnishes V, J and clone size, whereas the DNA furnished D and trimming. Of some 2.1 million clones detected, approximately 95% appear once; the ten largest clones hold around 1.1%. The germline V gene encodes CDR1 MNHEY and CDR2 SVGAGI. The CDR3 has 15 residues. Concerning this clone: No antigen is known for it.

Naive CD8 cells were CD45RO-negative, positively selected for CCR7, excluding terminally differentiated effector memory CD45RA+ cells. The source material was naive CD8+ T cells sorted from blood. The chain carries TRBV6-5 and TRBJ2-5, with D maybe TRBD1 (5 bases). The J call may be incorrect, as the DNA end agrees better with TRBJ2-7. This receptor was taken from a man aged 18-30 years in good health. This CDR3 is CASSYVGADHYEQYF. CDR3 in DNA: TGTGCCAGCAGTTACGTAGGGGCGGACCATTACGAGCAGTACTTC.